The 9 T cell receptor beta chains presented below share a single source sample, sequenced in a study of control samples from healthy donors and cancer patients. Clones were sequenced by immunoSEQ multiplex PCR, and TCRdb holds only the in-frame ones, with some missing. The sample has more than 75,000 clones, around 84% seen once. Sequencing was performed on PBMCs. The receptors come from an older man with lung cancer.

This sequence joins TRBV10-2 and TRBJ2-7; D may be TRBD1 (6 bases). From germline, CDR1 is WSHSY and CDR2 SAAADI. The CDR3 loop spans 16 amino acids. Trimming stripped 6 bases from V and 1 base from J, with 19 bases between. The CDR3 protein is CASRSSGTRNSYEQYF. DNA for the CDR3: TGCGCCAGCAGATCGTCCGGGACAAGGAATTCCTACGAGCAGTACTTC.

The table lists this clone with a few counts. The V and J genes are TRBV27 and TRBJ2-1; a weak D match, TRBD2 (5 bases). CDR1 is MNHEY, CDR2 SMNVEV, per germline (reference sequence). V was trimmed by 3 bases and J by 9 bases, leaving 12 bases between them. The CDR3 is 13 residues long. In DNA form, the CDR3 reads TGTGCCAGCAGTTTTGTTAGAGGGAGTGAGCAGTTCTTC. This translates into CASSFVRGSEQFF.

The chain is built from TRBV4-1 and TRBJ2-7, with a tentative D call TRBD1 (5 bases). From germline, CDR1 is MGHRA and CDR2 YSYEKL. V was pared by 1 base and J by 2 bases, with 18 bases between. The CDR3 is 17 residues long. CDR3 in DNA: TGCGCCAGCAGCCAAGCGGCGACAGTTCTAGAGACCTACGAGCAGTACTTC. The encoded protein is CASSQAATVLETYEQYF.

This clone was seen a handful of times. The chain combines TRBV7-9 with TRBJ2-3, with a possible D match to TRBD1 (6 bases). Germline assignment: CDR1 SEHNR and CDR2 FQNEAQ (reference sequence). V shed 8 bases and J shed 3 bases, with 15 bases lying between them. CDR3 length: 14 amino acids. The CDR3 DNA reads as TGTGCCAGCCGCCCTGCAGGGGCTACAGATACGCAGTATTTT. This gives the protein CASRPAGATDTQYF.

The chain is built from TRBV18 and TRBJ2-3; perhaps TRBD1 as D (6 bases). V was clipped by 3 bases and J by 0 bases, with 7 bases between them. Germline CDR1 KGHSH, CDR2 LQKENI. The CDR3 consists of 14 residues. CDR3 nucleotide sequence: TGTGCCAGCTCACCGGGACATAGCACAGATACGCAGTATTTT. Its translation: CASSPGHSTDTQYF.

V gene TRBV4-3 combines with J gene TRBJ1-5, with a weak D call TRBD1 (6 bases). CDR1 and CDR2 from the germline V gene are LGHNA and YSLEER. V was clipped by 3 bases and J by 2 bases, with 11 bases between them. The CDR3 is made up of 15 amino acids. The CDR3 coding sequence is TGCGCCAGCAGCCAGAGTTGGACAGGCAATCAGCCCCAGCATTTT. It yields the protein CASSQSWTGNQPQHF.

This clone has a single count. This sequence joins TRBV6-4 and TRBJ1-4; the D is unclear. The V gene lost 7 bases and the J gene lost 8 bases, with 20 bases spanning the gap. CDR1 and CDR2 (germline): MRHNA, SNTAGT. The CDR3 contains 15 residues. CDR3 nucleotide sequence: TGTGCCAGCACCATTATACGGCGCGGAAGGGAAAAACTGTTTTTT. Residues: CASTIIRRGREKLFF.

The J gene is TRBJ2-7, the V gene TRBV10-2; D is unresolved. Between the trimmed V and J ends, which lost 3 bases and 3 bases, there was a span of 18 bases. CDR1 is WSHSY and CDR2 is SAAADI in the germline V gene. The CDR3 extends over 16 amino acids. CDR3 bases: TGCGCCAGCAGTGACTTACAGCGTCCGTTCAACTACGAGCAGTACTTC. Translating it yields CASSDLQRPFNYEQYF.

V gene TRBV12-3 or TRBV12-4 combines with J gene TRBJ2-3, with D perhaps being TRBD1 or TRBD2 (5 bases each). There are 12 residues in the CDR3. V lost 8 bases, J lost 7 bases, and 13 bases lay in between. The CDR3 DNA follows: TGTGCCAGCTCCGGGGCTCGAAATACGCAGTATTTT. The encoded protein is CASSGARNTQYF.